The entry below gives a single TCR beta chain sequence along with its context. The sample is drawn from a study of blood T cell repertoires in COVID-19. Study-level background: From T cells, B-cell-depleted T cells, or PBMCs came the material, which was cDNA or gDNA.

Germline assignment: CDR1 MNHEY and CDR2 SVGEGT. The CDR3 sequence is 17 residues long. Trimming removed 6 bases at V and 4 bases at J, with 22 bases between. Ages ranged from about 18 to 90 years, with residence in about two dozen US areas. Two consecutive negative NP/OP PCR tests, clearance, or resolved symptoms defined Cohort 3 recovery. In the authors' workflow: Amplification of reference gene primers was used by the study to estimate nucleated cell counts. Using immunoSEQ multiplex PCR, the repertoire was profiled, and TCRdb retains in-frame clones only, with some absent. For V, J and clone size, that table is used; D and trimming come from the DNA. This repertoire shows approximately 320,000 clones, approximately 88% found once; its top ten account for around 10%.

The sample taken for sequencing was PBMCs or T cells enriched from blood (not recorded which). This sequence joins TRBV6-2 or TRBV6-3 and TRBJ1-3; unclear D gene. The receptor comes from a woman aged 18-29 years who had recovered from COVID-19. CDR3 nucleotide sequence: TGTGCCAGCAGCCCTTGGGGTGGAGGGTTCTCGGGAAACACCATATATTTT. This gives the protein CASSPWGGGFSGNTIYF.